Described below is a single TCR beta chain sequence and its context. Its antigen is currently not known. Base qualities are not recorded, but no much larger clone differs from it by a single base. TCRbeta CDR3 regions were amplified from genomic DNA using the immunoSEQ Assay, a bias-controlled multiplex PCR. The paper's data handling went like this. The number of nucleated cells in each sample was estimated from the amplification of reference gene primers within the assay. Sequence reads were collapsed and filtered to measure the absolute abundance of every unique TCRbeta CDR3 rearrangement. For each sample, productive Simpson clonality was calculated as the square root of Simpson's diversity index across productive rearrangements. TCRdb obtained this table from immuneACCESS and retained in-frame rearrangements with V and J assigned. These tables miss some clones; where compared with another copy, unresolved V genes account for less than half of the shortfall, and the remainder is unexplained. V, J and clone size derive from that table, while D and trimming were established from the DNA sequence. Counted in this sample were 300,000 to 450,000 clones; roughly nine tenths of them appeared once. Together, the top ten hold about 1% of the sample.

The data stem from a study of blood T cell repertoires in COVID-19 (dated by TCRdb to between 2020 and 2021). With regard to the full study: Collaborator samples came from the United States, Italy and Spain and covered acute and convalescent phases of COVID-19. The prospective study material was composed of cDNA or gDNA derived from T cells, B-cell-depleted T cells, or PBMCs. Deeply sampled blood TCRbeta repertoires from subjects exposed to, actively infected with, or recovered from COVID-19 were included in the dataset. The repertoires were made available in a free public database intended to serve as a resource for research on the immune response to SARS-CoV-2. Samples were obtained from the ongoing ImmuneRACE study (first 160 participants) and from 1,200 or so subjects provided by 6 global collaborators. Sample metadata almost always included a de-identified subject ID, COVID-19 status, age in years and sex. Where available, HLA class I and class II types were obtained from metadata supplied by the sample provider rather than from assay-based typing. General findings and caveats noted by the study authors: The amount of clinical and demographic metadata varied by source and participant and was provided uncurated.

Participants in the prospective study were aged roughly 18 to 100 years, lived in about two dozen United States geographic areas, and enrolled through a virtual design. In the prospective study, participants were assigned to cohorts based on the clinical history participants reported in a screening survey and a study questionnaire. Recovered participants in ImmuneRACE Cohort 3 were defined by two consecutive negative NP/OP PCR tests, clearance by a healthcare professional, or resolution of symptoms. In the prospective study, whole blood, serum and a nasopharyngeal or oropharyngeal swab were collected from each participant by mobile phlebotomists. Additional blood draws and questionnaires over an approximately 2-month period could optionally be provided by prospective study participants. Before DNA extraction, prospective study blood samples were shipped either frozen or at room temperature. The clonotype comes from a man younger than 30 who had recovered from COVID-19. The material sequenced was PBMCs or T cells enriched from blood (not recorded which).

At the DNA level, the sequence is TGTGCCAGCAGCGTCGGACTAGCGTTATCCTACAATGAGCAGTTCTTC. This translates into CASSVGLALSYNEQFF. This chain is built from TRBV9 and TRBJ2-1; 9 bases in the middle match TRBD2. Including cysteine and phenylalanine, the CDR3 has 16 amino acids. This entry keeps only the CDR3 DNA: 48 bases, framed from base 1. The germline V gene specifies SGDLS as CDR1 and YYNGEE as CDR2. The junction shows trimming of 2 bases on V and 1 base on J, and the gene matches do not reach 4 bases of it.